One sample yielded the 25 T cell receptor beta chains listed below, sequenced in a study of CD8 T cells in Susac syndrome. When the RNA was reverse transcribed, random hexamers were used with an input of about 0.5 to 1 ug. One entry per CDR3 protein, called by TCRdb with MiXCR from the immunoSEQ multiplex PCR reads. The sample lists 45,000 to 60,000 distinct CDR3 sequences; roughly 93% were seen once. Sequenced sample: CD8+ T cells from PBMCs. The receptors were gathered from a human donor with multiple sclerosis.

This clonotype has more than one count but fewer than ten. This sequence joins TRBV9 and TRBJ2-1; D unclear. This CDR3 region has 13 residues. Germline loops: CDR1 SGDLS, CDR2 YYNGEE. Trimming shortened V by 4 bases and J by 5 bases, and 10 bases separated the two germline ends. The CDR3 nucleotides read TGTGCCAGCAGCCTTAGGGCTAACAATGAGCAGTTCTTC. Its translation: CASSLRANNEQFF.

This chain joins TRBV28 and TRBJ2-6; weak D call: TRBD1 (5 bases). Germline V CDR1 and CDR2: MDHEN, SYDVKM. V was clipped by 7 bases and J by 0 bases, with 13 bases between them. This CDR3 has 16 amino acids. Written as DNA, the CDR3 is TGTGCCAGCACCTCTGGACATCCCTCTGGGGCCAACGTCCTGACTTTC. This translates into CASTSGHPSGANVLTF.

The rearrangement joins TRBV3-1 to TRBJ1-2, with TRBD1 matching 8 bases. CDR1 and CDR2 (germline): LGHDT, YNNKEL (reference sequence). The CDR3 runs to 13 residues. V was pared by 6 bases and J by 8 bases, with 8 bases of the junction left unmatched. The CDR3 protein is CASRDRGTGGYTF. The CDR3 DNA sequence: TGTGCCAGCAGAGACAGGGGAACGGGGGGCTACACCTTC.

The V gene is TRBV15, the J gene TRBJ2-3; possible D gene TRBD1, 6 bases. Germline values: CDR1 LNHNV, CDR2 YYDKDF (reference sequence). There are 14 residues in the CDR3. Trimming cost V 3 bases and J 4 bases, with 11 bases left between them. The DNA for the CDR3 is TGTGCCACCAGCAGCATTAACAGGGCAGATACGCAGTATTTT. It codes for CATSSINRADTQYF.

The J gene is TRBJ1-2, the V gene TRBV5-1; the D gene is possibly TRBD1 (6 bases). Trimming pared 1 base from V and 0 bases from J, leaving 10 bases between. The CDR3 has 15 amino acids. Germline CDR1 is SGHRS and CDR2 is YFSETQ. The CDR3 here is CASSLWTVANYGYTF. The CDR3 DNA reads TGCGCCAGCAGCTTGTGGACAGTAGCTAACTATGGCTACACCTTC.

This chain connects TRBV28 to TRBJ2-5; 10 bases line up with TRBD2. Germline V lookup: CDR1 MDHEN, CDR2 SYDVKM. CDR3 length: 13 residues. Trimming at V came to 8 bases and at J to 6 bases, leaving 6 bases not matched to a gene. CDR3 amino acids: CASGTSGEKTQYF. CDR3 bases: TGTGCCAGCGGAACTAGCGGGGAGAAGACCCAGTACTTC.

This clonotype was counted a few times. The rearrangement links TRBV13 to TRBJ2-7, with D maybe TRBD2 (5 bases). Trimming stripped 5 bases from V and 7 bases from J, with 12 bases between. The CDR3 length is 12 residues. Per germline, CDR1 PRHDT and CDR2 FYEKMQ (reference sequence). In DNA, the CDR3 is TGTGCCAGCAGCACTCGTCGGGGTGAGCAGTACTTC. It is translated as CASSTRRGEQYF.

The chain joins TRBV7-6 to TRBJ2-3, with D possibly matching TRBD1 (6 bases). This CDR3 has 14 amino acids. V was trimmed by 1 base and J by 6 bases, leaving 11 bases between them. Per the germline V gene, CDR1 is SGHVS and CDR2 is FNYEAQ. In DNA, the CDR3 is TGTGCCAGCAGCTTAGGGTCAGGGGCCGATACGCAGTATTTT. Its protein is CASSLGSGADTQYF.

The chain recombines TRBV19 with TRBJ1-5; D gene ambiguous. Trimming took off 6 bases at V and 1 base at J, with 4 bases between the two ends. CDR1 and CDR2 from the germline V gene are LNHDA and SQIVND (reference sequence). CDR3 size: 12 residues. The CDR3 spells CASSQSNQPQHF. CDR3 coding DNA: TGTGCCAGTAGCCAGAGCAATCAGCCCCAGCATTTT.

The chain recombines TRBV9 with TRBJ2-1, with TRBD2 matching over 9 bases. Germline values: CDR1 SGDLS, CDR2 YYNGEE. The CDR3 is 16 residues long. Trimming cost V 0 bases and J 4 bases; bases outside gene matches: 5. DNA of the CDR3: TGTGCCAGCAGCGTAGCTGGCGGGGGGGATTACAATGAGCAGTTCTTC. Translation gives CASSVAGGGDYNEQFF.

The V gene is TRBV12-3 or TRBV12-4, the J gene TRBJ1-5; D might be TRBD1 (5 bases). Trimming shortened V by 5 bases and J by 4 bases, and 21 bases separated the two germline ends. The CDR3 spans 17 residues. The CDR3 nucleotides are TGTGCCAGCAGTCCTCTCTCCATAGACAGAATTAATCAGCCCCAGCATTTT. Amino acids: CASSPLSIDRINQPQHF.

The gene calls are TRBV20-1 and TRBJ2-2; D possibly corresponds to TRBD2 (6 bases). V was trimmed by 3 bases and J by 0 bases, leaving 11 bases between them. This CDR3 region has 15 residues. Germline V gene sequence: CDR1 DFQATT, CDR2 SNEGSKA (reference sequence). CDR3 nucleotides: TGCAGTGCTAGTTCCTGGGGGGCGAACACCGGGGAGCTGTTTTTT. This sequence encodes CSASSWGANTGELFF.

The chain employs TRBV7-6 and TRBJ2-6, with D perhaps TRBD1 (5 bases). V gave up 5 bases and J gave up 1 base, with 21 bases separating them. The CDR3 loop spans 19 amino acids. Germline V gene data show CDR1 as SGHVS and CDR2 as FNYEAQ. CDR3 loop: CASSPLAGPHPSGANVLTF. In DNA form, the CDR3 reads TGTGCCAGCAGCCCCTTAGCAGGGCCCCATCCTTCTGGGGCCAACGTCCTGACTTTC.

V is TRBV9 and J is TRBJ1-5; D is perhaps TRBD1 (6 bases). Germline assignment: CDR1 SGDLS and CDR2 YYNGEE. This CDR3 region has 15 residues. Deletions cut 0 bases from V and 6 bases from J, with 13 bases between. CDR3 region: CASSVEPGASQPQHF. The CDR3 DNA reads TGTGCCAGCAGCGTAGAACCAGGGGCTAGTCAGCCCCAGCATTTT.

Remarks on this clonotype: One junction end does not reproduce the germline sequence, and a read error may be involved. V is TRBV2 and J is TRBJ2-3, with D possibly TRBD1 on 6 matching bases. The CDR3 has 15 residues. Germline V CDR1 and CDR2: SNHLY, FYNNEI. This CDR3 is CASSEDRTFTDTQYF. CDR3 bases: TGTGCCAGCAGCGAAGACAGGACCTTCACAGATACGCAGTATTTT.

This rearrangement joins TRBV7-8 to TRBJ2-1; tentative D call: TRBD1 (6 bases). CDR1 SGHVS and CDR2 FQNEAQ come from the germline V gene. CDR3 length: 13 amino acids. V was cut by 5 bases and J by 7 bases, with 12 bases left in between. DNA of the CDR3: TGTGCCAGCAGCCAACAGGGCTGGAATGAGCAGTTCTTC. Translating gives CASSQQGWNEQFF.

Written as DNA, the CDR3 is TGTGCCAGCACTAGTGGAAGTGAGCAGTTCTTC. Protein product: CASTSGSEQFF. V usage is TRBV6-6 and J usage is TRBJ2-1; no reliable D call. This CDR3 has 11 amino acids. Germline V gene sequence: CDR1 MNHNY, CDR2 SVGAGI (reference sequence). Trimming shortened V by 7 bases and J by 9 bases, and 10 bases separated the two germline ends.

This chain joins TRBV27 and TRBJ2-1; 8 positions match TRBD1. Germline V gene lookup returns CDR1 MNHEY and CDR2 SMNVEV (reference sequence). The CDR3 has 11 residues. After removal of 6 bases from V and 12 bases from J, the junction contained 4 bases not matched to a gene. Here the CDR3 reads CASRQGASQFF. The CDR3 bases are TGTGCCAGCAGGCAGGGGGCTTCGCAGTTCTTC.

The chain employs TRBV10-3 and TRBJ1-1; D remains unclear. CDR3 size: 14 residues. The V gene lost 4 bases and the J gene lost 1 base, with 10 bases spanning the gap. Germline CDR1 and CDR2: ENHRY and SYGVKD. The CDR3 is CAISVGRRNTEAFF. Written as DNA, the CDR3 is TGTGCCATCAGTGTTGGCAGGAGGAACACTGAAGCTTTCTTT.

This clonotype was recorded only once. This chain uses TRBV12-3 or TRBV12-4 with TRBJ2-2; TRBD1 might be the D (5 bases). V was shortened by 6 bases and J by 3 bases, with 14 bases between the two germline ends. The CDR3 totals 15 residues. CDR3 coding DNA: TGTGCCAGCAGGGCAAGAGACAGCTACACCGGGGAGCTGTTTTTT. It yields the protein CASRARDSYTGELFF.

The chain has TRBV20-1 and TRBJ2-7; D perhaps matches TRBD2 (7 bases). This CDR3 is built from 15 residues. The ends were cut back, 5 bases at V and 4 bases at J, with 21 bases in the middle. Germline V gene sequence: CDR1 DFQATT, CDR2 SNEGSKA (reference sequence). The CDR3: CSASIGEGGSYEQYF. Written as DNA, the CDR3 is TGCAGTGCTTCCATAGGGGAGGGGGGGTCTTACGAGCAGTACTTC.

The J gene is TRBJ2-2, the V gene TRBV12-3 or TRBV12-4; 11 nucleotides line up with TRBD2. This CDR3 region has 16 residues. The V gene end was trimmed by 6 bases and the J gene end by 2 bases; junction bases not matched to a gene: 5. As DNA, the CDR3 is TGTGCCAGCAGCCCTAGCGGGGGGACCAACACCGGGGAGCTGTTTTTT. Amino acid sequence: CASSPSGGTNTGELFF.

This clonotype occurred once. This rearrangement joins TRBV25-1 to TRBJ1-6; 8 positions agree with TRBD1. V gave up 6 bases and J gave up 10 bases; unmatched junction bases: 11. CDR1 is MGHDK, CDR2 SYGVNS, per germline. There are 15 residues in the CDR3. CDR3 residues: CASSPRGLLVSPLHF. CDR3 nucleotide sequence: TGTGCCAGCAGCCCCAGGGGGCTTCTCGTATCACCCCTCCACTTT.

The V call is TRBV9, the J call TRBJ2-7; 7 bases line up with TRBD1. The CDR3 contains 14 residues. Germline V gene data show CDR1 as SGDLS and CDR2 as YYNGEE. Trimming removed 0 bases from V and 4 bases from J; junction bases left unmatched: 4. CDR3 residues: CASSVGQGWYEQYF. The CDR3 nucleotides read TGTGCCAGCAGCGTAGGACAGGGCTGGTACGAGCAGTACTTC. The variable domain in full, with the rest retrieved from reference TRBV9 and TRBJ2-7, is DSGVTQTPKHLITATGQRVTLRCSPRSGDLSVYWYQQSLDQGLQFLIQYYNGEERAKGNILERFSAQQFPDLHSELNLSSLELGDSALYFCASSVGQGWYEQYFGPGTRLTVT.

The chain has TRBV28 and TRBJ2-7, with D maybe TRBD2 (6 bases). Germline CDR1 is MDHEN and CDR2 is SYDVKM. The CDR3 is 17 residues long. V was clipped by 7 bases and J by 0 bases, with 22 bases between them. In DNA, the CDR3 is TGTGCCAGCACCCTCGGGGGATCAGGGTTTGGCTCCTACGAGCAGTACTTC. This encodes CASTLGGSGFGSYEQYF.